Below are 25 T cell receptor beta chains sequenced from a single sample in a study of cytomegalovirus exposure and HLA in healthy donors. PCR amplification relied on 60 Vbeta primers (plus 13 Jbeta primers). Produced via immunoSEQ multiplex PCR; TCRdb's table is partial and in-frame only. In the table there are about 150,000 clones, around nine tenths of which are singletons. Sequenced input: PBMCs. The receptors originated from a woman aged 18-29 years in good health and CMV-seronegative.

Only a few counts were recorded for this clone. The chain joins TRBV6-6 to TRBJ2-1; 7 bases agree with TRBD2. The germline V gene has CDR1 MNHNY and CDR2 SVGAGI (reference sequence). CDR3 length equals 16 residues. With 2 bases clipped from V and 3 bases from J, the junction kept 7 bases outside the gene matches. For the CDR3, the DNA is TGTGCCAGCAGTTACGCTCCTAGCGGAAACTACAATGAGCAGTTCTTC. Translated: CASSYAPSGNYNEQFF.

The chain is built from TRBV7-2 and TRBJ2-7, with 8 bases that match TRBD2. Germline loops: CDR1 SGHTA, CDR2 FQGNSA. This CDR3 comprises 16 residues. V shed 5 bases, J shed 5 bases, and the junction held 14 bases outside the gene matches. The CDR3 region is CASSPYPDSGTDEQYF. CDR3 DNA sequence: TGTGCCAGCAGCCCCTATCCGGATAGCGGGACCGACGAGCAGTACTTC.

This clone was picked up a small number of times. The V gene is TRBV5-6, the J gene TRBJ2-7; the match to TRBD1 covers 9 bases. J gave up 3 bases and V 3 bases, and 7 bases lay outside the gene matches. In germline, CDR1 is SGHDT, CDR2 YYEEEE. This CDR3 comprises 15 residues. CDR3 region: CASSSTGTGYYEQYF. The CDR3 nucleotides are TGTGCCAGCAGCTCCACCGGGACAGGGTACTACGAGCAGTACTTC.

The chain links TRBV7-2 to TRBJ1-5; no clear D gene. CDR1 is SGHTA and CDR2 is FQGNSA in the germline V gene. This CDR3 contains 16 residues. The V gene lost 5 bases and the J gene lost 6 bases, with 20 bases spanning the gap. The CDR3 sequence is CASSPTGPGGGQPQHF. In DNA form, the CDR3 reads TGTGCCAGCAGCCCCACGGGCCCGGGAGGTGGTCAGCCCCAGCATTTT.

The J gene is TRBJ1-1, the V gene TRBV19; 10 nucleotides align to TRBD1. The J segment lost 0 bases and the V segment lost 4 bases, leaving 2 bases of the junction unmatched. This CDR3 comprises 15 residues. Germline V gives CDR1 LNHDA, CDR2 SQIVND (reference sequence). The CDR3 sequence is CASSRGQGMNTEAFF. The CDR3 region has the DNA TGTGCCAGTAGTAGGGGACAGGGGATGAACACTGAAGCTTTCTTT.

On this clone: Compared with germline, one end of the junction differs, possibly owing to a read error. The chain carries TRBV5-1 and TRBJ2-1; TRBD2 agrees at 10 bases. The CDR3 has 17 residues. CDR1 is SGHRS, CDR2 YFSETQ, per germline. The CDR3 loop is CASSSPGGTSVHNEQLF. Written as DNA, the CDR3 is TGCGCCAGCAGCTCACCCGGGGGGACTAGCGTCCACAATGAGCAGCTCTTC.

The rearrangement links TRBV28 to TRBJ1-5, with 7 bases aligning to TRBD1. The CDR3 length is 18 residues. Losses at the gene ends were 6 bases for V and 0 bases for J; bases not matched to a gene: 14. Germline CDR1 reads MDHEN; CDR2 reads SYDVKM. The CDR3 loop is CASRSTGTFPYSNQPQHF. The CDR3 DNA follows: TGTGCCAGCAGATCGACAGGGACTTTCCCTTATAGCAATCAGCCCCAGCATTTT.

The chain combines TRBV27 with TRBJ2-7, with TRBD2 matching over 8 bases. With V trimmed by 5 bases and J by 0 bases, 3 bases remained unmatched. The CDR3 loop spans 14 amino acids. Germline V gene data show CDR1 as MNHEY and CDR2 as SMNVEV (reference sequence). The CDR3 sequence: CASSPGLASYEQYF. The CDR3 DNA reads TGTGCCAGCAGTCCCGGACTAGCCTCCTACGAGCAGTACTTC.

V and J are TRBV7-6 and TRBJ2-7; possible D gene TRBD2, 6 bases. This CDR3 has 13 residues. Trimming removed 4 bases at V and 7 bases at J, with 14 bases between. Germline CDR1 and CDR2: SGHVS and FNYEAQ. The CDR3 protein is CASSSSAGGEQYF. For the CDR3, the DNA is TGTGCCAGCAGCTCTAGCGCCGGCGGGGAGCAGTACTTC.

CDR3: CSVEAAGLLTGELFF. DNA for the CDR3: TGCAGCGTTGAAGCGGCAGGGCTTCTCACCGGGGAGCTGTTTTTT. The chain uses TRBV29-1 and TRBJ2-2; TRBD1 might be the D (5 bases). The CDR3 extends over 15 amino acids. Looked up from germline, CDR1 is SQVTM and CDR2 is ANQGSEA. Trimming took 1 base from V and 4 from J, leaving 13 bases between them.

The chain couples TRBV30 to TRBJ2-4; D is uncertain. The V gene's germline CDR1 is GTSNPN and CDR2 SVGIG (reference sequence). With 0 bases removed from V and 0 bases from J, the gap between germline ends came to 9 bases. The CDR3 loop spans 15 amino acids. CDR3 sequence reads: CAWSVFPKAKNIQYF. For the CDR3, the DNA is TGTGCCTGGAGTGTTTTCCCCAAAGCCAAAAACATTCAGTACTTC.

V is TRBV6-1 and J is TRBJ2-1; 8 bases are a match to TRBD2. CDR1 is MNHNS, CDR2 SASEGT, per germline. V dropped 6 bases and J dropped 5; count of bases not matched to a gene: 9. CDR3 length: 15 residues. This CDR3 is CASRARKRGNNEQFF. Written as DNA, the CDR3 is TGTGCCAGCAGGGCCCGAAAGCGGGGGAACAATGAGCAGTTCTTC.

This chain uses TRBV2 with TRBJ1-1, with D perhaps matching TRBD1 (5 bases). The germline V gene has CDR1 SNHLY and CDR2 FYNNEI. The CDR3 covers 13 residues. The germline V and J ends were trimmed by 7 bases and 4 bases, with 13 bases remaining between them. CDR3 sequence reads: CASMWGEGTEAFF. CDR3 bases: TGTGCCAGCATGTGGGGGGAAGGCACTGAAGCTTTCTTT.

The chain joins TRBV11-2 to TRBJ1-1; D is ambiguous. The CDR3 contains 12 residues. The V end lost 5 bases, the J end lost 5 bases, and 9 bases lay between the germline ends. In germline, CDR1 is SGHAT, CDR2 FQNNGV. In DNA form, the CDR3 reads TGTGCCAGCAGCCTTAGTAAGACTGAAGCTTTCTTT. It codes for CASSLSKTEAFF.

The CDR3 DNA reads TGTGCCAGCAGCTTTGGTACACCTCAGGCTAACTATGGCTACACCTTC. Translating gives CASSFGTPQANYGYTF. The gene calls are TRBV5-4 and TRBJ1-2; D unclear. V was trimmed by 2 bases and J by 0 bases, leaving 14 bases between them. This CDR3 comprises 16 residues. Germline V CDR1 and CDR2: SGHNT, YYREEE (reference sequence).

This clone is a singleton in its sample. This chain connects TRBV19 to TRBJ2-7; 8 nucleotides agree with TRBD1. V was clipped by 4 bases and J by 0 bases; unmatched bases: 11. The CDR3 is 17 amino acids. Germline V gene data show CDR1 as LNHDA and CDR2 as SQIVND (reference sequence). The CDR3 region has the DNA TGTGCCAGTAGTACCGCGGCAGGGGGCCTTAGCTCCTACGAGCAGTACTTC. This sequence encodes CASSTAAGGLSSYEQYF.

A note on this clone: At one of its ends the junction is not consistent with the germline gene, which may arise from a read error. V usage is TRBV10-1 and J usage is TRBJ2-1; 13 nucleotides agree with TRBD2. The CDR3 extends over 16 amino acids. Per germline, CDR1 WNHNN and CDR2 SYGVQD (reference sequence). CDR3 sequence reads: CANSDSGTSGIGEQFF. The CDR3 nucleotides read TGCGCCAACAGTGACTCCGGGACTAGCGGGATTGGGGAGCAGTTCTTC.

The chain recombines TRBV28 with TRBJ1-5; 10 positions match TRBD1. V dropped 7 bases and J dropped 2; count of bases not matched to a gene: 8. Germline CDR1 MDHEN, CDR2 SYDVKM. The length of the CDR3 is 16 residues. CDR3 nucleotides: TGTGCCAGCAACGGACAGGGGGGATATGGCAATCAGCCCCAGCATTTT. As protein: CASNGQGGYGNQPQHF.

The chain has TRBV6-5 and TRBJ2-7, with D tentatively TRBD2 (6 bases). Deletions cut 6 bases from V and 7 bases from J, with 16 bases between. The CDR3 loop spans 13 amino acids. Germline lookup yields CDR1 MNHEY and CDR2 SVGAGI. The DNA for the CDR3 is TGTGCCAGCAGCCGGGGGTTGTCCGGGGAGCAGTACTTC. Translation: CASSRGLSGEQYF.

V gene TRBV6-5 combines with J gene TRBJ2-7; D unclear. CDR1 and CDR2 (germline): MNHEY, SVGAGI. The CDR3 is 11 residues long. V lost 6 bases, J lost 3 bases, and 6 bases lay in between. The CDR3 here is CASSQNYEQYF. In nucleotides, the CDR3 is TGTGCCAGCAGCCAGAACTACGAGCAGTACTTC.

The gene calls are TRBV11-1 and TRBJ1-1; D is perhaps TRBD1 (5 bases). CDR1 is SGHAT and CDR2 is FQDESV in the germline V gene (reference sequence). The CDR3 sequence is 16 residues long. With 5 bases removed from V and 5 bases from J, the gap between germline ends came to 21 bases. CDR3 nucleotides: TGTGCCAGCAGCGTACTCAGGGAAATCCCAAATACTGAAGCTTTCTTT. Its protein product is CASSVLREIPNTEAFF. Supplemented by reference TRBV11-1 and TRBJ1-1, the full variable domain reads EAEVAQSPRYKITEKSQAVAFWCDPISGHATLYWYRQILGQGPELLVQFQDESVVDDSQLPKDRFSAERLKGVDSTLKIQPAELGDSAMYLCASSVLREIPNTEAFFGQGTRLTVV.

This chain links TRBV11-3 with TRBJ2-7, with unresolved D. This CDR3 has 14 residues. Germline values: CDR1 SGHNT, CDR2 YENEEA. V was cut by 6 bases and J by 5 bases, with 17 bases left in between. CDR3 loop: CASSQSPYPHEQYF. CDR3 DNA sequence: TGTGCCAGCAGTCAATCCCCCTACCCCCACGAGCAGTACTTC.

The chain combines TRBV7-9 with TRBJ1-2, with 9 bases aligning to TRBD1. V was clipped by 4 bases and J by 6 bases; unmatched bases: 9. The germline gives CDR1 SEHNR, CDR2 FQNEAQ (reference sequence). This CDR3 spans 15 amino acids. The CDR3 DNA is TGTGCCAGCAGCTCTACCGATACAGGGGGCGATGGCTACACCTTC. This sequence encodes CASSSTDTGGDGYTF.

The V and J genes are TRBV5-3 and TRBJ1-6, with D unclear. TRBV5-3 is flagged as an ORF with uncertain function. Deletions cut 5 bases from V and 5 bases from J, with 14 bases between. This CDR3 is 15 amino acids long. The CDR3 sequence: CARRPARPDNSPLHF. CDR3 in DNA: TGTGCCAGAAGGCCTGCACGCCCGGATAATTCACCCCTCCACTTT.

The V gene is TRBV7-9, the J gene TRBJ2-3; a possible D gene is TRBD2 (5 bases). The CDR3 spans 12 residues. V was pared by 5 bases and J by 5 bases, with 8 bases between. Germline loops: CDR1 SEHNR, CDR2 FQNEAQ (reference sequence). The CDR3 coding sequence is TGTGCCAGCAGCGAGCGGAGAGATACGCAGTATTTT. Protein product: CASSERRDTQYF.